The 26 T cell receptor beta chains reported below all come from one sample, sequenced in a study of blood T cell repertoires in COVID-19. The assay was immunoSEQ multiplex PCR, and TCRdb's table has in-frame clones only and misses some. The repertoire holds approximately 76,000 clones, with around 86% as singletons. Sequencing was performed on peripheral blood. These receptors all stem from a woman aged 55-70 years with acute or convalescent COVID-19.

The chain couples TRBV7-9 to TRBJ2-3; TRBD2 aligns across 11 bases. The CDR3 has 16 amino acids. V dropped 1 base and J dropped 3; count of bases not matched to a gene: 3. Germline CDR1 is SEHNR and CDR2 is FQNEAQ (reference sequence). The CDR3 loop reads CASSLGLAGYTDTQYF. In nucleotides, the CDR3 is TGTGCCAGCAGCTTAGGACTAGCGGGATATACAGATACGCAGTATTTT. The whole variable domain, remainder taken from reference TRBV7-9 and TRBJ2-3, is DTGVSQNPRHKITKRGQNVTFRCDPISEHNRLYWYRQTLGQGPEFLTYFQNEAQLEKSRLLSDRFSAERPKGSFSTLEIQRTEQGDSAMYLCASSLGLAGYTDTQYFGPGTRLTVL.

The gene calls are TRBV5-6 and TRBJ1-2; D uncertain. Germline CDR1 and CDR2: SGHDT and YYEEEE. The ends were cut back, 0 bases at V and 8 bases at J, with 8 bases in the middle. CDR3 length equals 12 residues. The CDR3 bases are TGTGCCAGCAGCTTGGACACCAGGGGCTACACCTTC. It yields the protein CASSLDTRGYTF.

The chain employs TRBV6-2 or TRBV6-3 and TRBJ1-5; 10 bases map to TRBD1. V shed 6 bases, J shed 8 bases, and the junction held 13 bases outside the gene matches. CDR3 length: 16 residues. The germline CDR1 and CDR2 sequences are MNHEY and SVGEGT. The CDR3 region is CASSPHGQGVREPQHF. CDR3 coding DNA: TGTGCCAGCAGCCCCCACGGACAGGGGGTACGGGAGCCCCAGCATTTT.

The chain is built from TRBV2 and TRBJ2-1; D possibly corresponds to TRBD2 (7 bases). Germline-derived CDR1 and CDR2 are SNHLY and FYNNEI. CDR3 length: 14 residues. V shed 8 bases and J shed 4 bases, with 15 bases lying between them. CDR3: CASFRGGLYNEQFF. DNA for the CDR3: TGTGCCAGCTTTAGGGGGGGTCTTTACAATGAGCAGTTCTTC.

The rearrangement uses TRBV3-1 (or the pseudogene TRBV3-2) and TRBJ1-2; a weak D match, TRBD1 (6 bases). This CDR3 comprises 13 residues. V lost 5 bases to trimming and J lost 3 bases, with 10 bases between them. Germline lookup yields CDR1 LGHDT and CDR2 YNNKEL (reference sequence). CDR3 nucleotides: TGTGCCAGCAGCTCGACAGGATACTATGGCTACACCTTC. This sequence encodes CASSSTGYYGYTF.

The chain has TRBV12-3 or TRBV12-4 and TRBJ1-1; D is perhaps TRBD1 (5 bases). Between the trimmed V and J ends, which lost 9 bases and 5 bases, there was a span of 13 bases. The CDR3 totals 12 residues. The CDR3 sequence: CASRQGWTEAFF. The CDR3 DNA follows: TGTGCCAGTAGGCAGGGCTGGACTGAAGCTTTCTTT.

J is TRBJ2-5 and V is TRBV19, with TRBD1 as a possible D gene (5 bases). CDR3 length: 17 residues. Deletions cut 6 bases from V and 7 bases from J, with 27 bases between. Germline V gene sequence: CDR1 LNHDA, CDR2 SQIVND (reference sequence). The CDR3, as DNA: TGTGCCAGTAGCCCCCCCGGGTCCAGGGTCCCCGAATGGACCCAGTACTTC. As protein: CASSPPGSRVPEWTQYF.

V is TRBV5-1 and J is TRBJ2-7; 9 positions match TRBD1. The trim removed 4 bases at V and 2 bases at J, leaving 7 bases unmatched. Germline V gives CDR1 SGHRS, CDR2 YFSETQ. The CDR3 is 15 residues long. CDR3 loop: CASSILTGGTYEQYF. The CDR3 DNA reads as TGCGCCAGCAGCATCCTGACAGGGGGGACCTACGAGCAGTACTTC.

The chain has TRBV28 and TRBJ2-7; 11 bases agree with TRBD1. Germline CDR1 and CDR2: MDHEN and SYDVKM. V shed 8 bases, J shed 2 bases, and the junction held 2 bases outside the gene matches. The CDR3 totals 13 residues. CDR3 sequence: CASGQGAPYEQYF. The CDR3 DNA reads as TGTGCCAGCGGACAGGGGGCGCCCTACGAGCAGTACTTC.

J is TRBJ1-5 and V is TRBV28, with 8 positions matching TRBD1. In germline, CDR1 is MDHEN, CDR2 SYDVKM. Germline trimming cut 6 bases from V and 7 bases from J; bases unmatched to any gene: 11. This CDR3 is built from 15 residues. The CDR3 nucleotides read TGTGCCAGCAGATCGGGGCAGGGGGCAGGGCAGCCCCAGCATTTT. Amino acid sequence: CASRSGQGAGQPQHF.

The rearrangement joins TRBV28 to TRBJ1-6, with no clear D. CDR1 and CDR2 from the germline V gene are MDHEN and SYDVKM. This CDR3 is 13 amino acids long. CDR3 sequence (DNA): TGTGGTATATCGGGGATCTATAATTCACCCCTCCACTTT. The encoded protein is CGISGIYNSPLHF.

The rearrangement links TRBV24-1 to TRBJ1-1, with D possibly TRBD1 on 6 matching bases. This CDR3 region has 13 residues. Per the germline V gene, CDR1 is KGHDR and CDR2 is SFDVKD. V gave up 6 bases and J gave up 3 bases, with 10 bases separating them. For the CDR3, the DNA is TGTGCCACCAGTCCAGGGGAATACACTGAAGCTTTCTTT. Translation: CATSPGEYTEAFF.

The chain recombines TRBV28 with TRBJ1-5; D is ambiguous. Germline values: CDR1 MDHEN, CDR2 SYDVKM. Trimming pared 6 bases from V and 6 bases from J, leaving 24 bases between. The CDR3 is made up of 17 amino acids. CDR3 sequence reads: CASSPNLRLWRGQPQHF. DNA of the CDR3: TGTGCCAGCAGCCCAAATTTAAGACTGTGGAGAGGTCAGCCCCAGCATTTT.

This chain links TRBV7-2 with TRBJ2-3, with 8 bases fitting TRBD2. V trimming: 1 base; J trimming: 8 bases; junction bases outside the gene matches: 8. The CDR3 length is 15 residues. Germline CDR1 reads SGHTA; CDR2 reads FQGNSA. CDR3 in amino acids: CASSLGRGGLVTQYF. The CDR3 nucleotides read TGTGCCAGCAGCTTAGGACGGGGGGGTTTGGTTACGCAGTATTTT.

The table lists this clone with a few counts. The J gene is TRBJ1-1, the V gene TRBV18; D not resolved. V shed 3 bases and J shed 1 base, with 9 bases lying between them. CDR1 and CDR2 (germline): KGHSH, LQKENI. The CDR3 runs to 14 residues. CDR3 sequence: CASSPTTSNTEAFF. In DNA, the CDR3 is TGTGCCAGCTCACCTACCACATCGAACACTGAAGCTTTCTTT.

The genes are TRBV10-3 and TRBJ2-1; maybe TRBD2 (5 bases). V was clipped by 11 bases and J by 0 bases, with 20 bases between them. CDR1 is ENHRY and CDR2 is SYGVKD in the germline V gene. The CDR3 loop spans 16 amino acids. This chain's CDR3 is CAHQRNLAGSYNEQFF. In DNA form, the CDR3 reads TGTGCCCATCAACGGAACCTAGCTGGCTCCTACAATGAGCAGTTCTTC.

The chain uses TRBV19 and TRBJ1-6, with 7 bases fitting TRBD1. The CDR3 extends over 15 amino acids. The V gene's germline CDR1 is LNHDA and CDR2 SQIVND (reference sequence). Trimming cost V 6 bases and J 7 bases; bases outside gene matches: 9. The CDR3 DNA follows: TGTGCCAGTAGATCCTGGACAGGCGAGAATTCACCCCTCCACTTT. Its translation is CASRSWTGENSPLHF.

The chain combines TRBV5-4 with TRBJ2-1; 8 nucleotides align to TRBD2. Germline V gene lookup returns CDR1 SGHNT and CDR2 YYREEE (reference sequence). Unmatched junction bases numbered 6, after V lost 4 bases and J lost 6 bases. The CDR3 runs 14 residues. DNA for the CDR3: TGTGCCAGCAGCGTCCCGGGACTAGTCAATGAGCAGTTCTTC. Translating it yields CASSVPGLVNEQFF.

The chain couples TRBV5-1 to TRBJ2-1; maybe TRBD1 (5 bases). The V end lost 2 bases, the J end lost 12 bases, and 15 bases lay between the germline ends. Germline lookup yields CDR1 SGHRS and CDR2 YFSETQ. The CDR3 has 13 residues. The CDR3 DNA is TGCGCCAGCAGCTTCGGACCGCCAACAGGGCAGTTCTTC. It codes for CASSFGPPTGQFF.

The chain uses TRBV28 and TRBJ1-2, with 9 bases identical to TRBD1. This CDR3 is built from 14 residues. CDR1 MDHEN and CDR2 SYDVKM come from the germline V gene. J lost 7 bases, V lost 4 bases, and 7 bases had no gene match. The CDR3 DNA sequence: TGTGCCAGCAGTTCACAGGGGGCAGGGGGTGGCTACACCTTC. It codes for CASSSQGAGGGYTF.

The chain couples TRBV6-5 to TRBJ1-2; D possibly corresponds to TRBD1 (6 bases). The CDR3 totals 15 residues. Deletions cut 10 bases from V and 1 base from J, with 19 bases between. Germline CDR1 and CDR2: MNHEY and SVGAGI. In DNA form, the CDR3 reads TGTGCCACCAGAAGGACAGCCGGTGGTAACTATGGCTACACCTTC. Its translation is CATRRTAGGNYGYTF.

The rearrangement links TRBV19 to TRBJ2-1; 11 bases line up with TRBD2. This CDR3 is built from 15 residues. The germline V gene encodes CDR1 LNHDA and CDR2 SQIVND (reference sequence). The J segment lost 6 bases and the V segment lost 4 bases, leaving 5 bases of the junction unmatched. The CDR3 here is CASSTIAGGPNEQFF. The CDR3 bases are TGTGCCAGTAGTACAATAGCGGGGGGGCCCAATGAGCAGTTCTTC.

This sequence joins TRBV28 and TRBJ2-5, with D possibly TRBD1 on 6 matching bases. The CDR3 runs to 13 residues. Trimming stripped 6 bases from V and 2 bases from J, with 10 bases between. Germline CDR1 MDHEN, CDR2 SYDVKM. The CDR3 loop reads CASSPGTQETQYF. The CDR3 nucleotides read TGTGCCAGCAGCCCAGGGACACAAGAGACCCAGTACTTC.

This chain connects TRBV7-9 to TRBJ2-1; TRBD2 matches 7 bases. Germline CDR1 and CDR2: SEHNR and FQNEAQ (reference sequence). V dropped 1 base and J dropped 6; count of bases not matched to a gene: 6. This CDR3 spans 15 amino acids. The CDR3 DNA is TGTGCCAGCAGCTTAGGCGCTAGCGGAGCCAATGAGCAGTTCTTC. Translating it yields CASSLGASGANEQFF.

The V call is TRBV4-3, the J call TRBJ2-7, with a tentative D call TRBD2 (5 bases). Germline assignment: CDR1 LGHNA and CDR2 YSLEER. The CDR3 length is 13 residues. V was pared by 0 bases and J by 9 bases, with 12 bases between. In nucleotides, the CDR3 is TGCGCCAGCAGCCAAGACTCGGGGTCCATGCAGTACTTC. Protein sequence: CASSQDSGSMQYF.

This clone was picked up one time. The rearrangement joins TRBV29-1 to TRBJ1-2; D call uncertain. Trimming cost V 2 bases and J 0 bases, with 7 bases left between them. Looked up from germline, CDR1 is SQVTM and CDR2 is ANQGSEA. The length of the CDR3 is 13 residues. CDR3 DNA: TGCAGCGTTGAAACCCCAGCTAACTATGGCTACACCTTC. Protein product: CSVETPANYGYTF. Combining the CDR3 with reference TRBV29-1 and TRBJ1-2 gives the whole variable domain SAVISQKPSRDICQRGTSLTIQCQVDSQVTMMFWYRQQPGQSLTLIATANQGSEATYESGFVIDKFPISRPNLTFSTLTVSNMSPEDSSIYLCSVETPANYGYTFGSGTRLTVV.